This entry features one T cell receptor beta chain sequence. CDR3 length: 12 residues. Trimming took off 2 bases at V and 5 bases at J, with 7 bases between the two ends. CDR1 GTSNPN and CDR2 SVGIG come from the germline V gene (reference sequence). The data originate from a study of shared clonotypes between healthy human individuals. Only in-frame clones appear in the TCRdb table, and some are missing; sequencing was by immunoSEQ multiplex PCR. The sample records almost 750,000 clones, 72% being singletons. The chain has TRBV30 and TRBJ2-1; D ambiguous. The receptor comes from a woman in her 30s in good health. The sequenced sample consisted of memory CD4+ T cells sorted from blood. The subset was: CD45RA-negative fraction. The CDR3 coding sequence is TGTGCCTGGAGTCCCTTGGACAATGAGCAGTTCTTC. It specifies CAWSPLDNEQFF. The whole variable domain, filled in from reference TRBV30 and TRBJ2-1, reads SQTIHQWPATLVQPVGSPLSLECTVEGTSNPNLYWYRQAAGRGLQLLFYSVGIGQISSEVPQNLSASRPQDRQFILSSKKLLLSDSGFYLCAWSPLDNEQFFGPGTRLTVL.